The TCR beta chain described here comes from a study of T-cell reconstitution after alpha-beta-depleted transplantation in children. This clonotype was observed many times. Trimming took 5 bases from V and 11 from J, leaving 19 bases between them. This CDR3 is built from 14 residues. The germline V gene encodes CDR1 SGHRS and CDR2 YFSETQ. The TCRbeta library incorporated unique molecular identifiers. TCRdb called the PCR reads again in MiXCR, with one record for every CDR3 protein. The sample holds some 530,000 distinct CDR3 sequences, around 13% seen once. Here the sequenced sample was PBMCs from the stem cell graft donor, taken from the stem cell graft. The chain couples TRBV5-1 to TRBJ1-4; D is unresolved. The TCR was taken from a human donor who donated a stem cell graft to a child with combined immunodeficiency. CDR3 region: CASSREQNSEKLFF. For the CDR3, the DNA is TGCGCCAGCAGTCGGGAACAGAATTCGGAGAAACTGTTTTTT.